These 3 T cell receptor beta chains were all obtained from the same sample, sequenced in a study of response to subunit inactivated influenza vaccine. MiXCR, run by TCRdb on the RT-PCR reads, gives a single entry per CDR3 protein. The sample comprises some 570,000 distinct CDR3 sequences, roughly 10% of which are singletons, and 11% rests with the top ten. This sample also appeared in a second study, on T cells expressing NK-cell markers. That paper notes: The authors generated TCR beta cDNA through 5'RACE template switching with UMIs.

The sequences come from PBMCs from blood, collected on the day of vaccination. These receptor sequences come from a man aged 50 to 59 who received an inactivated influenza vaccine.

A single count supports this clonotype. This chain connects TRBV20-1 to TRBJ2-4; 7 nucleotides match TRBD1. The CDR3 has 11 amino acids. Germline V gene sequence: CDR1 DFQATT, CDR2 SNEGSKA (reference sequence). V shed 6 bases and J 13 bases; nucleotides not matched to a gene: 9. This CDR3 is CSAPLGDSQYF. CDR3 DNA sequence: TGCAGTGCGCCCCTAGGGGACAGCCAGTACTTC.

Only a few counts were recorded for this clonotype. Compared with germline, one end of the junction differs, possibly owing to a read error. The CDR3 nucleotides are TGTGCCATCAGTGACGGCGGATTTAACACTGAAGCCTTCTTT. It codes for CAISDGGFNTEAFF. The chain carries TRBV10-3 and TRBJ1-1; D is undetermined. The CDR3 has 14 amino acids. Germline V lookup: CDR1 ENHRY, CDR2 SYGVKD.

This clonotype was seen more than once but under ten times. The CDR3 sequence: CASSFTSGAWGNEQFF. DNA of the CDR3: TGTGCCAGCAGTTTTACTAGCGGGGCTTGGGGAAATGAGCAGTTCTTC. The chain links TRBV6-2 or TRBV6-3 to TRBJ2-1, with 10 bases identical to TRBD2. CDR1 and CDR2 (germline): MNHEY, SVGEGT. The CDR3 sequence is 16 residues long. J lost 7 bases, V lost 4 bases, and 10 bases had no gene match.